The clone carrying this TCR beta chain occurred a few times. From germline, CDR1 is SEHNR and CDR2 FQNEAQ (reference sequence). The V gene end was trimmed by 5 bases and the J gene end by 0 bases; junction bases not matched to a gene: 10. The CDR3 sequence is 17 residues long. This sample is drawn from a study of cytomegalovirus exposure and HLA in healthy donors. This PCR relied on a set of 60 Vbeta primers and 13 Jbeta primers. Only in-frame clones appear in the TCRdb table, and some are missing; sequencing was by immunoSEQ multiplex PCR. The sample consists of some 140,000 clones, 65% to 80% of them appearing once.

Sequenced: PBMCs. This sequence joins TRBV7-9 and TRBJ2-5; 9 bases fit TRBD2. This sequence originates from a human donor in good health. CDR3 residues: CASSDPRTSAYQETQYF. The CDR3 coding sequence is TGTGCCAGCAGCGACCCTCGGACTAGCGCGTACCAAGAGACCCAGTACTTC.